A single sample is the source of the 14 T cell receptor beta chains below, sequenced in a study of human T cells and chemical hapten exposure. Documented time point: patch test 1, 2 weeks after DPC sensitization. Noted treatment: therapeutic diphenylcyclopropenone sensitization with weekly scalp DPC. MiXCR, applied by TCRdb to the RACE reads, yields one record per CDR3 protein. Of roughly 380,000 distinct CDR3 sequences in the sample, approximately 5% were seen once. The material was whole blood, obtained in connection with sensitization to the hapten diphenylcyclopropenone (DPC). Source of these receptors: a woman aged 45-60 years with alopecia areata. Some clones in this sample may be carry-over from other donors' samples.

This clonotype appeared a few times. The rearrangement joins TRBV9 to TRBJ1-2, with 9 bases matching TRBD1. CDR1 and CDR2 from the germline V gene are SGDLS and YYNGEE. The CDR3 has 15 amino acids. V was pared by 0 bases and J by 2 bases, with 2 bases of the junction left unmatched. The CDR3 coding sequence is TGTGCCAGCAGCGTAGAAGGACAGGGGAACTATGGCTACACCTTC. Its translation is CASSVEGQGNYGYTF.

This clonotype was counted many times. The J gene is TRBJ2-7, the V gene TRBV9, with D possibly being TRBD1 (5 bases). This CDR3 is built from 13 residues. Trimming removed 0 bases from V and 2 bases from J, with 6 bases in between. Per the germline V gene, CDR1 is SGDLS and CDR2 is YYNGEE. The CDR3 sequence: CASSVEDTYEQYF. In DNA form, the CDR3 reads TGTGCCAGCAGCGTAGAGGACACCTACGAGCAGTACTTC. The variable domain in full, with the rest retrieved from reference TRBV9 and TRBJ2-7, is DSGVTQTPKHLITATGQRVTLRCSPRSGDLSVYWYQQSLDQGLQFLIQYYNGEERAKGNILERFSAQQFPDLHSELNLSSLELGDSALYFCASSVEDTYEQYFGPGTRLTVT.

V and J are TRBV11-1 and TRBJ1-4; maybe TRBD1 (5 bases). V lost 8 bases and J lost 8, with 18 bases in between. The length of the CDR3 is 14 residues. The germline gives CDR1 SGHAT, CDR2 FQDESV (reference sequence). In DNA form, the CDR3 reads TGTGCCAGCGCTGTGGGAGAAGGGGCGGAAAAACTGTTTTTT. It is translated as CASAVGEGAEKLFF.

This clonotype was observed at least ten times. The chain recombines TRBV13 with TRBJ1-1; D possibly corresponds to TRBD1 (5 bases). The ends were cut back, 5 bases at V and 3 bases at J, with 7 bases in the middle. Germline lookup yields CDR1 PRHDT and CDR2 FYEKMQ (reference sequence). The CDR3 contains 12 residues. CDR3 sequence (DNA): TGTGCCAGCAGCGTACAGGACACTGAAGCTTTCTTT. Translation: CASSVQDTEAFF.

This clonotype has a handful of counts. This rearrangement joins TRBV3-1 to TRBJ1-6; possible D gene TRBD1, 5 bases. Trimming left V 1 base short and J 8 bases short, with 9 bases between. Looked up from germline, CDR1 is LGHDT and CDR2 is YNNKEL (reference sequence). The CDR3 is made up of 14 amino acids. The CDR3 protein is CASSQVWGDSPLHF. The CDR3 coding sequence is TGTGCCAGCAGCCAAGTTTGGGGGGATTCACCCCTCCACTTT.

Ten or more counts support this clonotype. The gene calls are TRBV27 and TRBJ2-3, with 7 nucleotides matching TRBD2. V gave up 2 bases and J gave up 5 bases; unmatched junction bases: 4. Germline V gene lookup returns CDR1 MNHEY and CDR2 SMNVEV (reference sequence). CDR3 length: 14 residues. This chain's CDR3 is CASSLAGEGDTQYF. For the CDR3, the DNA is TGTGCCAGCAGTTTAGCGGGAGAGGGAGATACGCAGTATTTT.

The table lists this clonotype with many counts. The chain couples TRBV29-1 to TRBJ1-2; TRBD1 aligns across 7 bases. There are 12 residues in the CDR3. Trimming took 3 bases from V and 7 from J; bases not matched to a gene: 5. The germline V gene has CDR1 SQVTM and CDR2 ANQGSEA. CDR3 sequence: CSVEGGGGGYTF. For the CDR3, the DNA is TGCAGCGTTGAGGGAGGGGGCGGTGGCTACACCTTC.

The CDR3 bases are TGTGCCACCAGTGATTTGAGGACTGGGACAGATACGCAGTATTTT. This translates into CATSDLRTGTDTQYF. The V and J genes are TRBV24-1 and TRBJ2-3, with D perhaps TRBD2 (5 bases). Trimming left V 0 bases short and J 3 bases short, with 9 bases between. Germline V CDR1 and CDR2: KGHDR, SFDVKD. The CDR3 extends over 15 amino acids.

The rearrangement links TRBV3-1 to TRBJ2-7; 10 bases are shared with TRBD1. V lost 2 bases and J lost 6; bases outside the gene matches: 7. CDR3 length: 15 amino acids. The germline V gene has CDR1 LGHDT and CDR2 YNNKEL (reference sequence). In nucleotides, the CDR3 is TGTGCCAGCAGCCAACGTCCCGGGACAGGGGCCGAGCAGTACTTC. Amino acid sequence: CASSQRPGTGAEQYF.

The table lists this clonotype with a few counts. The chain combines TRBV6-5 with TRBJ1-1; the D gene is possibly TRBD1 (5 bases). CDR3 size: 15 residues. V was shortened by 0 bases and J by 6 bases, with 14 bases between the two germline ends. Germline V CDR1 and CDR2: MNHEY, SVGAGI. The CDR3 nucleotides are TGTGCCAGCAGTTACTCGGTCAGGGAATACGCTGAAGCTTTCTTT. Protein product: CASSYSVREYAEAFF.

This clonotype came up many times. The chain links TRBV15 to TRBJ2-7; TRBD2 matches 10 bases. The J segment lost 4 bases and the V segment lost 0 bases, leaving 6 bases of the junction unmatched. The CDR3 spans 16 residues. CDR1 LNHNV and CDR2 YYDKDF come from the germline V gene (reference sequence). CDR3 protein: CATSRDNPSGGYEQYF. The CDR3 DNA sequence: TGTGCCACCAGCAGAGATAATCCTAGCGGGGGATACGAGCAGTACTTC.

This chain uses TRBV6-5 with TRBJ1-1; D unresolved. The germline V gene has CDR1 MNHEY and CDR2 SVGAGI. Trimming took off 6 bases at V and 3 bases at J, with 14 bases between the two ends. The CDR3 contains 14 residues. This CDR3 is CASRREGSYTEAFF. DNA of the CDR3: TGTGCCAGCAGACGGGAGGGATCATACACTGAAGCTTTCTTT.

The chain recombines TRBV20-1 with TRBJ2-1; tentative D call: TRBD2 (6 bases). The V and J ends lost 2 bases and 4 bases respectively, with 9 bases between them. The CDR3 totals 13 residues. Per the germline V gene, CDR1 is DFQATT and CDR2 is SNEGSKA (reference sequence). The chain's CDR3 is CSARLAPYNEQFF. CDR3 bases: TGCAGTGCTAGACTAGCGCCTTACAATGAGCAGTTCTTC.

The sample holds a few counts of this clonotype. This chain connects TRBV28 to TRBJ1-2; 7 nucleotides align to TRBD1. This CDR3 is built from 15 residues. J was trimmed by 6 bases and V by 6 bases; bases with no gene match: 13. Germline V gene sequence: CDR1 MDHEN, CDR2 SYDVKM. The CDR3 DNA reads as TGTGCCAGCAGCCGTACAGGGGAGCTGGAGAATGGCTACACCTTC. This gives the protein CASSRTGELENGYTF.